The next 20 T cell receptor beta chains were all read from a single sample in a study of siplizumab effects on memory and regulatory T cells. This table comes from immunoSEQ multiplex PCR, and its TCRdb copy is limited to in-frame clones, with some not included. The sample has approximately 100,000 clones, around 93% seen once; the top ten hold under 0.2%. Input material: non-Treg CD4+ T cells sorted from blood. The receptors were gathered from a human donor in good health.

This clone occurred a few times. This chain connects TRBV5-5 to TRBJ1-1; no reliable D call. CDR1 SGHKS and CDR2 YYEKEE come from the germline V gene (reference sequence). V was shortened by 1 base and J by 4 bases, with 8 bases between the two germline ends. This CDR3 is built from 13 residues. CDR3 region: CASSLFGGTEAFF. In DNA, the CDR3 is TGTGCCAGCAGCTTGTTCGGTGGCACTGAAGCTTTCTTT.

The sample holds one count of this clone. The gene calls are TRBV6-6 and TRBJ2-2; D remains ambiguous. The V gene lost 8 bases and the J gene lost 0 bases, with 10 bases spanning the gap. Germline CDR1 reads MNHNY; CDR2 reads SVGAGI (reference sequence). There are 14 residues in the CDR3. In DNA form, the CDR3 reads TGTGCCAGCCGGGCAGGCTCGAACACCGGGGAGCTGTTTTTT. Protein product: CASRAGSNTGELFF.

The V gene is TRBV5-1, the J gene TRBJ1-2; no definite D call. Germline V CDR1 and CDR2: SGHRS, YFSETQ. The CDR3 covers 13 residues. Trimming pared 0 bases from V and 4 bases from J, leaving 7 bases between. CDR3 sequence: CASSLGHVYGYTF. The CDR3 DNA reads TGCGCCAGCAGCTTGGGACATGTCTATGGCTACACCTTC.

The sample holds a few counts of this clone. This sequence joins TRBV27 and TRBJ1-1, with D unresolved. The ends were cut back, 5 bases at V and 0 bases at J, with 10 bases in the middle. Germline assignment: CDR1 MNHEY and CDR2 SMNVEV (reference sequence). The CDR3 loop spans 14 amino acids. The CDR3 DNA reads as TGTGCCAGCAGTCCCGGACGGATGAACACTGAAGCTTTCTTT. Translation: CASSPGRMNTEAFF.

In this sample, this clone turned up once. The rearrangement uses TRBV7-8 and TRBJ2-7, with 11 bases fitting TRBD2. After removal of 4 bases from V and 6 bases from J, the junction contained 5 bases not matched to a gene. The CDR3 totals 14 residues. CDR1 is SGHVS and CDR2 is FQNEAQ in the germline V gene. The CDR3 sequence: CASSSSGGLVEQYF. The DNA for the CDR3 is TGTGCCAGCAGCTCTAGCGGGGGGCTCGTCGAGCAGTACTTC.

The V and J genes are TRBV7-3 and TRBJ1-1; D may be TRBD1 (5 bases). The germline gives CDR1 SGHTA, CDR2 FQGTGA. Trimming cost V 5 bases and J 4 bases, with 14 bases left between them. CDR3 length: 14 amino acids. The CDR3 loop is CASSPTLGGTEAFF. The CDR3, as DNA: TGTGCCAGCAGCCCGACCCTCGGGGGCACTGAAGCTTTCTTT.

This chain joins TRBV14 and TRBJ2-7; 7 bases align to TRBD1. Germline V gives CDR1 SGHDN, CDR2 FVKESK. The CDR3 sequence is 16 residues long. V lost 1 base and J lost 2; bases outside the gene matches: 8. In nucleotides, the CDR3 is TGTGCCAGCAGCCAAGTTGGAAGGACAGGAACCTACGAGCAGTACTTC. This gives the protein CASSQVGRTGTYEQYF.

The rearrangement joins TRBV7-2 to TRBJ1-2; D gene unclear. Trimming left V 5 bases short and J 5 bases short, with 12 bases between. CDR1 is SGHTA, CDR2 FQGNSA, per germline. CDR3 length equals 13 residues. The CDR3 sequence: CASSPNSWYGYTF. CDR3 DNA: TGTGCCAGCAGCCCGAACTCTTGGTATGGCTACACCTTC.

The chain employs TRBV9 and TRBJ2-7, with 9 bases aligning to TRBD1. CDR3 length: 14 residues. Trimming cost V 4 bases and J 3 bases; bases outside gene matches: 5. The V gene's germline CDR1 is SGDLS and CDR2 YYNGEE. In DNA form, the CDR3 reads TGTGCCAGCAGCCCCCGGACAGGGGACTACGAGCAGTACTTC. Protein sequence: CASSPRTGDYEQYF.

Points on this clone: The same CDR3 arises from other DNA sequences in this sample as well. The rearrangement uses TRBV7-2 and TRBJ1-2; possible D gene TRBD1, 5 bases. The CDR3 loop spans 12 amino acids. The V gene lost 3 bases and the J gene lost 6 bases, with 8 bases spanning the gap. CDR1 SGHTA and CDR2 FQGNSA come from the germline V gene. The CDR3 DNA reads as TGTGCCAGCAGCTTGGGGGGAGATGGCTACACCTTC. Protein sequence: CASSLGGDGYTF.

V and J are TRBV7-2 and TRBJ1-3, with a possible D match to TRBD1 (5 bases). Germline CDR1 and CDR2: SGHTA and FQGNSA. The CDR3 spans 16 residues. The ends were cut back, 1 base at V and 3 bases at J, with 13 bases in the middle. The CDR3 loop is CASSLGRGQGGNTIYF. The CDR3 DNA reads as TGTGCCAGCAGCTTAGGCCGGGGCCAGGGTGGAAACACCATATATTTT.

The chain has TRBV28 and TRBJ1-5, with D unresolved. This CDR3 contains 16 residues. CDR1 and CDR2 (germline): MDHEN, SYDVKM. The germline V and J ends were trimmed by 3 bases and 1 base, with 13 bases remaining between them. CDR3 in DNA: TGTGCCAGCAGTTTGAGTTGGGTGTTAAGCAATCAGCCCCAGCATTTT. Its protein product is CASSLSWVLSNQPQHF.

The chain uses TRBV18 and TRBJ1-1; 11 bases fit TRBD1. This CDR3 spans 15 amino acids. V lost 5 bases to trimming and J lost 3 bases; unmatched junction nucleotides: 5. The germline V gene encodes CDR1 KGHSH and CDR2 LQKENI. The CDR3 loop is CASSGQGAQDTEAFF. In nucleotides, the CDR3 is TGTGCCAGCTCAGGACAGGGGGCGCAGGACACTGAAGCTTTCTTT.

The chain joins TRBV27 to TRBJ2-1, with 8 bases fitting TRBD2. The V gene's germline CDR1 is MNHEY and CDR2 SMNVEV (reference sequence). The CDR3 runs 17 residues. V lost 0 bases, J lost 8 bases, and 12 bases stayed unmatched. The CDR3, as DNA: TGTGCCAGCAGTTTATCGTTTAACGGGGGGGCATATTATGAGCAGTTCTTC. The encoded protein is CASSLSFNGGAYYEQFF.

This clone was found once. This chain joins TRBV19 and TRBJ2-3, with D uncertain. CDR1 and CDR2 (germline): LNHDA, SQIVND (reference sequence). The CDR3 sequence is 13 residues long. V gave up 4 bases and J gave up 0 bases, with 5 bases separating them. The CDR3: CASSKSSTDTQYF. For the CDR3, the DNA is TGTGCCAGTAGTAAAAGTAGCACAGATACGCAGTATTTT.

The CDR3 is CARSPRWGAYEQYF. The CDR3 DNA sequence: TGTGCCAGAAGCCCGCGATGGGGTGCCTACGAGCAGTACTTC. The rearrangement uses TRBV5-3 and TRBJ2-7, with D uncertain. TRBV5-3 is an ORF, and what it does is uncertain. The V end lost 4 bases, the J end lost 2 bases, and 13 bases lay between the germline ends. The CDR3 is 14 amino acids.

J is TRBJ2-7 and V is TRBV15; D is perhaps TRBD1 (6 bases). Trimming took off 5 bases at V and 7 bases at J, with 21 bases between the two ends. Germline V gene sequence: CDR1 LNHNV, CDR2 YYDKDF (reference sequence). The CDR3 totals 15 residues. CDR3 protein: CATSSGVPGYEEQYF. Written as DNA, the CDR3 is TGTGCCACCAGCTCAGGGGTCCCGGGGTACGAAGAGCAGTACTTC.

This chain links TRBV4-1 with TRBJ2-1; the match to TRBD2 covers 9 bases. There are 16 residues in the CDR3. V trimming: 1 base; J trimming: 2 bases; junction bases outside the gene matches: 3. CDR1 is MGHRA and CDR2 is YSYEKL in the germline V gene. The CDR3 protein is CASSQGRGGTYNEQFF. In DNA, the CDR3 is TGCGCCAGCAGCCAAGGGCGGGGGGGTACCTACAATGAGCAGTTCTTC.

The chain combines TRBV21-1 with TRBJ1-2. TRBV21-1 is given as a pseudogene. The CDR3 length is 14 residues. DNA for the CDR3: TGTGCCAGCAGCAATATGGGACCCTGCTATGGCTACACCTTC. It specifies CASSNMGPCYGYTF.

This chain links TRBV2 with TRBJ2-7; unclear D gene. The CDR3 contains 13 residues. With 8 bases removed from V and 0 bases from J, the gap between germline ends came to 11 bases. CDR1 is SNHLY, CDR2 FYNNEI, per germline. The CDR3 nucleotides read TGTGCCAGCGGTCATCCAAGCTCCTACGAGCAGTACTTC. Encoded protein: CASGHPSSYEQYF.